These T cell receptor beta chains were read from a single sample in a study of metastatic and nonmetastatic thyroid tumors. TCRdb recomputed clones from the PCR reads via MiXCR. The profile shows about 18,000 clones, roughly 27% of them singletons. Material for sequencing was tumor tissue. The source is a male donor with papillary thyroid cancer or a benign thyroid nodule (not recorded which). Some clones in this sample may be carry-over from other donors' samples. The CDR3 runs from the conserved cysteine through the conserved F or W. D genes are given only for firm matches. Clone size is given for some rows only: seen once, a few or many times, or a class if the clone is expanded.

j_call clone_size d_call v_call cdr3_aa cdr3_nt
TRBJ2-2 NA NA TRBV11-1 CASSLGAGSFGELFF TGTGCCAGCAGCTTAGGTGCGGGGTCGTTCGGGGAGCTGTTTTTT
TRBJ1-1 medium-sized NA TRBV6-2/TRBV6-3 CASRLGSSEAFF TGTGCCAGCAGATTGGGTAGCTCTGAAGCTTTCTTT
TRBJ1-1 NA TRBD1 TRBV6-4 CASKPGQGNTEAFF TGTGCCAGCAAACCGGGACAGGGGAACACTGAAGCTTTCTTT
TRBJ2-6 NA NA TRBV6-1 CASTRGRSSPGANVLTF TGTGCCAGCACCCGAGGACGGTCGTCGCCCGGGGCCAACGTCCTGACTTTC
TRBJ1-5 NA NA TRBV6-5 CASSYTGVGQPQHF TGTGCCAGCAGCTACACGGGAGTAGGTCAGCCCCAGCATTTT
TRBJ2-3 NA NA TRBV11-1 CASSLFWSGHRADTQYF TGTGCCAGCAGCTTATTCTGGTCAGGCCATCGCGCAGATACGCAGTATTTT
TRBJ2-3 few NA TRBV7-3 CASSPDRISTDTQYF TGTGCCAGCAGCCCTGACAGGATTAGCACAGATACGCAGTATTTT
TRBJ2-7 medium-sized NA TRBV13 CASSFYGQSYEQYF TGTGCCAGCAGCTTTTACGGCCAGAGCTACGAGCAGTACTTC
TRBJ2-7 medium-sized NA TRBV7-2 CASSPTWGAGEQYF TGTGCCAGCAGCCCAACATGGGGGGCAGGGGAGCAGTACTTC
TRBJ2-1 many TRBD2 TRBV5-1 CASSGLAGGPGEQFF TGCGCCAGCAGTGGGCTAGCGGGGGGGCCTGGTGAGCAGTTCTTC
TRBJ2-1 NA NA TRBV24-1 CATSRRTWSSYNEQFF TGTGCCACCAGTCGCCGCACATGGAGCTCCTACAATGAGCAGTTCTTC
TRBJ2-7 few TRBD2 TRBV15 CATSREGGLVSYEQYF TGTGCCACCAGCAGAGAGGGGGGACTAGTGTCTTACGAGCAGTACTTC
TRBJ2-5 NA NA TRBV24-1 CATSDFRLPPLETQYF TGTGCCACCAGTGATTTTCGTCTTCCCCCCTTAGAGACCCAGTACTTC
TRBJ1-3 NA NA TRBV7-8 CASSFQAAYSGNTIYF TGTGCCAGCAGCTTCCAGGCGGCCTACTCTGGAAACACCATATATTTT
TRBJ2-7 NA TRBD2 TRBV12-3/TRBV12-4 CASSLMAGGLYAQYF TGTGCCAGCAGTTTAATGGCGGGGGGTCTATACGCGCAGTACTTC
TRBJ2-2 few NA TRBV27 CASSLSGGAGELFF TGTGCCAGCAGTTTATCAGGGGGGGCCGGGGAGCTGTTTTTT
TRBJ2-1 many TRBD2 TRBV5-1 CASSPRTSGGAGSYNEQFF TGCGCCAGCAGCCCCCGGACTAGCGGGGGGGCGGGCTCCTACAATGAGCAGTTCTTC
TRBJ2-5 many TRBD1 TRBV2 CASNLDRGPQETQYF TGTGCCAGCAACCTTGACAGGGGGCCTCAAGAGACCCAGTACTTC